Below, 32 T cell receptor beta chains from the same sample are listed, as sequenced in a study of T cells after yellow fever vaccination. One entry per CDR3 protein results from TCRdb running MiXCR on the 5' RACE reads. In the table there are under 600,000 distinct CDR3 sequences, roughly 12% of which are singletons. This specimen was PBMCs, taken on the day of the yellow fever booster vaccination. The receptors come from a man younger than 45 who received the YFV17D yellow fever vaccine.

In its sample, this clonotype was seen a few times. The CDR3 DNA reads TGTGCCAGCAGCTTAGCGGCCGCGGGGGTAACCGAGCAGTACTTC. It yields the protein CASSLAAAGVTEQYF. The J gene is TRBJ2-7, the V gene TRBV7-2; 7 bases are shared with TRBD2. V lost 0 bases to trimming and J lost 6 bases; unmatched junction nucleotides: 8. This CDR3 has 15 amino acids. Germline assignment: CDR1 SGHTA and CDR2 FQGNSA.

This clonotype turned up a few times. The chain couples TRBV20-1 to TRBJ1-2, with D possibly matching TRBD1 (5 bases). CDR1 DFQATT and CDR2 SNEGSKA come from the germline V gene (reference sequence). This CDR3 is built from 14 residues. V shed 5 bases and J shed 6 bases, with 19 bases lying between them. CDR3 DNA sequence: TGCAGTGCTCCCTGGAGCACCGGGGACGATGGCTACACCTTC. Encoded protein: CSAPWSTGDDGYTF.

This clonotype has a count of ten or more. The gene calls are TRBV29-1 and TRBJ2-3, with D possibly TRBD2 on 6 matching bases. The CDR3 has 13 residues. V lost 4 bases to trimming and J lost 1 base, with 9 bases between them. Per the germline V gene, CDR1 is SQVTM and CDR2 is ANQGSEA. The DNA for the CDR3 is TGCAGCGTTGTGGAGGGAGGCACAGATACGCAGTATTTT. It specifies CSVVEGGTDTQYF.

This clonotype came up a few times. V gene TRBV15 combines with J gene TRBJ2-1; D gene unclear. The CDR3 is made up of 15 amino acids. The germline gives CDR1 LNHNV, CDR2 YYDKDF (reference sequence). Trimming pared 0 bases from V and 8 bases from J, leaving 14 bases between. CDR3 coding DNA: TGTGCCACCAGCAGAGATGTAGTTCCAGGCCATGAGCAGTTCTTC. Translating it yields CATSRDVVPGHEQFF. Full variable domain (remainder filled in from reference TRBV15 and TRBJ2-1): DAMVIQNPRYQVTQFGKPVTLSCSQTLNHNVMYWYQQKSSQAPKLLFHYYDKDFNNEADTPDNFQSRRPNTSFCFLDIRSPGLGDTAMYLCATSRDVVPGHEQFFGPGTRLTVL.

This clonotype was recorded a few times. The rearrangement uses TRBV29-1 and TRBJ2-7; TRBD1 matches at 8 bases. Germline loops: CDR1 SQVTM, CDR2 ANQGSEA. The CDR3 consists of 11 residues. Losses at the gene ends were 5 bases for V and 7 bases for J; bases not matched to a gene: 4. CDR3 coding DNA: TGCAGCGTTCGGACAGGGAAGGAGCAGTACTTC. This codes for CSVRTGKEQYF.

This clonotype was counted between two and nine times. The chain uses TRBV15 and TRBJ1-4; D is ambiguous. The length of the CDR3 is 12 residues. Germline V lookup: CDR1 LNHNV, CDR2 YYDKDF (reference sequence). Trimming removed 5 bases from V and 6 bases from J, with 7 bases in between. The CDR3 loop reads CATSGMYEKLFF. CDR3 sequence (DNA): TGTGCCACCAGCGGAATGTATGAAAAACTGTTTTTT.

The chain employs TRBV4-3 and TRBJ2-5; no reliable D call. The CDR3 runs 14 residues. Trimming removed 3 bases at V and 4 bases at J, with 12 bases between. Germline V lookup: CDR1 LGHNA, CDR2 YSLEER. Here the CDR3 reads CASSHPGDGETQYF. The CDR3 DNA sequence: TGCGCCAGCAGCCACCCTGGAGATGGAGAGACCCAGTACTTC.

This chain links TRBV12-5 with TRBJ2-1; possible D gene TRBD2, 6 bases. V lost 5 bases and J lost 6, with 14 bases in between. Germline CDR1 reads LGHNT; CDR2 reads FRNRAP. This CDR3 has 14 amino acids. Here the CDR3 reads CASGQGLRGNEQFF. CDR3 sequence (DNA): TGTGCTAGTGGTCAAGGACTAAGGGGCAATGAGCAGTTCTTC.

V usage is TRBV10-2 and J usage is TRBJ2-7; tentatively, D is TRBD1 (6 bases). Germline V gene sequence: CDR1 WSHSY, CDR2 SAAADI. Trimming shortened V by 2 bases and J by 0 bases, and 8 bases separated the two germline ends. This CDR3 region has 14 residues. Written as DNA, the CDR3 is TGCGCCAGCAGTGAGAGGGGACACTCCTACGAGCAGTACTTC. Protein: CASSERGHSYEQYF.

V usage is TRBV12-3 or TRBV12-4 and J usage is TRBJ2-1, with TRBD2 as a possible D gene (5 bases). Trimming left V 3 bases short and J 4 bases short, with 16 bases between. There are 16 residues in the CDR3. The DNA for the CDR3 is TGTGCCAGCAGTTTCGCATTTGGTAGCGCTTACAATGAGCAGTTCTTC. As protein: CASSFAFGSAYNEQFF.

This chain joins TRBV11-2 and TRBJ1-3; a possible D gene is TRBD1 (6 bases). Trimming took 6 bases from V and 7 from J, leaving 22 bases between them. The CDR3 consists of 16 residues. Looked up from germline, CDR1 is SGHAT and CDR2 is FQNNGV. CDR3 nucleotide sequence: TGTGCCAGCAGACCAGGGGCGGCACAGGGACGGAACACCATATATTTT. Encoded protein: CASRPGAAQGRNTIYF.

The chain is built from TRBV10-3 and TRBJ2-7; D not resolved. The CDR3 is 16 amino acids. Trimming removed 0 bases from V and 7 bases from J, with 19 bases in between. Per germline, CDR1 ENHRY and CDR2 SYGVKD. The CDR3 loop is CAISESTRGIGPEQYF. DNA of the CDR3: TGTGCCATCAGTGAGTCGACTCGTGGGATAGGCCCGGAGCAGTACTTC.

There are many counts of this clonotype. Here the CDR3 reads CASSLGTGAGTEAFF. DNA for the CDR3: TGTGCCAGCAGCTTAGGGACAGGGGCCGGGACTGAAGCTTTCTTT. This chain uses TRBV7-9 with TRBJ1-1, with 9 bases that match TRBD1. The CDR3 runs to 15 residues. Germline CDR1 is SEHNR and CDR2 is FQNEAQ (reference sequence). The V gene end was trimmed by 1 base and the J gene end by 5 bases; junction bases not matched to a gene: 5.

The gene calls are TRBV7-9 and TRBJ1-5, with D perhaps matching TRBD1 (6 bases). Germline assignment: CDR1 SEHNR and CDR2 FQNEAQ (reference sequence). Trimming removed 4 bases at V and 1 base at J, with 11 bases between. The CDR3 spans 15 residues. The CDR3 loop is CASSWGLGSNQPQHF. In nucleotides, the CDR3 is TGTGCCAGCAGCTGGGGGCTTGGGAGCAATCAGCCCCAGCATTTT.

This sequence joins TRBV19 and TRBJ2-3; 10 bases agree with TRBD2. Germline V gives CDR1 LNHDA, CDR2 SQIVND (reference sequence). The CDR3 covers 15 residues. V dropped 6 bases and J dropped 4; count of bases not matched to a gene: 7. CDR3 bases: TGTGCCAGTAGGGTGGGACTAGCGAGATCAGATACGCAGTATTTT. This gives the protein CASRVGLARSDTQYF.

This clonotype was observed a handful of times. The rearrangement links TRBV4-2 to TRBJ2-7; D may be TRBD1 (6 bases). This CDR3 has 15 amino acids. V lost 2 bases and J lost 3, with 14 bases in between. Germline V gene lookup returns CDR1 LGHNA and CDR2 YNFKEQ. The chain's CDR3 is CASSQTRDTIYEQYF. The CDR3 nucleotides are TGTGCCAGCAGCCAAACCCGGGACACAATCTACGAGCAGTACTTC.

This clonotype has a handful of counts. V is TRBV5-1 and J is TRBJ2-3, with 14 bases lining up with TRBD2. The CDR3 totals 17 residues. CDR1 and CDR2 from the germline V gene are SGHRS and YFSETQ. V was pared by 4 bases and J by 5 bases, with 9 bases of the junction left unmatched. CDR3 sequence: CASSPTGLAGAVDTQYF. The CDR3 DNA sequence: TGCGCCAGCAGCCCAACGGGACTAGCGGGAGCGGTAGATACGCAGTATTTT.

The chain couples TRBV5-8 to TRBJ1-4, with no clear D. Germline lookup yields CDR1 SGHTS and CDR2 YDEGEE. This CDR3 is built from 14 residues. Deletions cut 3 bases from V and 4 bases from J, with 10 bases between. Here the CDR3 reads CASSYGRFNEKLFF. CDR3 coding DNA: TGTGCCAGCAGCTACGGACGGTTTAATGAAAAACTGTTTTTT.

The sample holds a few counts of this clonotype. The chain employs TRBV29-1 and TRBJ2-7, with TRBD1 matching over 11 bases. Germline values: CDR1 SQVTM, CDR2 ANQGSEA. CDR3 length: 13 residues. V shed 2 bases and J 11 bases; nucleotides not matched to a gene: 8. DNA of the CDR3: TGCAGCGTTGAACCGGGACAGGGGGAAGGAAAGTACTTC. Its protein is CSVEPGQGEGKYF.

The chain couples TRBV20-1 to TRBJ2-7; weak D call: TRBD1 (6 bases). Germline V gene lookup returns CDR1 DFQATT and CDR2 SNEGSKA (reference sequence). This CDR3 spans 14 amino acids. The CDR3 DNA is TGCAGCCAGCACAGACAGGAGTTACCCTACGAGCAGTACTTC. Its protein product is CSQHRQELPYEQYF.

This clonotype was detected once. This CDR3 is missing its conserved last phenylalanine or tryptophan, likely due to a read error. The chain couples TRBV29-1 to TRBJ2-7; 8 bases match TRBD1. V lost 3 bases, J lost 0 bases, and 1 base stayed unmatched. This CDR3 has 13 residues. Germline V gene sequence: CDR1 SQVTM, CDR2 ANQGSEA. The CDR3 DNA follows: TGCAGCGTTGACACAGGGGGCTCCTACGAGCAGTACTTA. This encodes CSVDTGGSYEQYL.

This clonotype occurred a few times. This chain uses TRBV10-2 with TRBJ2-2; 9 nucleotides align to TRBD2. The CDR3 is made up of 15 amino acids. The J segment lost 6 bases and the V segment lost 6 bases, leaving 8 bases of the junction unmatched. Germline CDR1 and CDR2: WSHSY and SAAADI. In nucleotides, the CDR3 is TGCGCCAGCAGAGATAGCGGGAGCTCGGCCGGGGAGCTGTTTTTT. Translated: CASRDSGSSAGELFF.

This clonotype has only a few counts. V usage is TRBV12-3 or TRBV12-4 and J usage is TRBJ2-7, with unresolved D. Trimming shortened V by 3 bases and J by 13 bases, and 19 bases separated the two germline ends. This CDR3 region has 13 residues. DNA for the CDR3: TGTGCCAGCAGTTTCGAGGCTGGGCTACTTTTATACTTC. It specifies CASSFEAGLLLYF.

The V call is TRBV5-8, the J call TRBJ2-7, with 9 bases identical to TRBD2. CDR3 length: 17 residues. The trim removed 0 bases at V and 4 bases at J, leaving 11 bases unmatched. Germline values: CDR1 SGHTS, CDR2 YDEGEE. The CDR3 protein is CASSLAAELAGVYEQYF. CDR3 DNA sequence: TGTGCCAGCAGCTTGGCCGCGGAGTTAGCGGGAGTTTACGAGCAGTACTTC.

The V gene is TRBV11-2, the J gene TRBJ2-5, with D uncertain. The V gene's germline CDR1 is SGHAT and CDR2 FQNNGV. The V end lost 5 bases, the J end lost 5 bases, and 12 bases lay between the germline ends. The CDR3 totals 13 residues. The CDR3, as DNA: TGTGCCAGCAGCCAACAGTGGATTGAGACCCAGTACTTC. As protein: CASSQQWIETQYF.

This clonotype was seen repeatedly, ten times or more. The V call is TRBV29-1, the J call TRBJ2-2; the D is unclear. Trimming shortened V by 5 bases and J by 3 bases, and 1 base separated the two germline ends. CDR1 is SQVTM and CDR2 is ANQGSEA in the germline V gene. The length of the CDR3 is 10 residues. The CDR3 is CSVYTGELFF. The CDR3 DNA sequence: TGCAGCGTTTACACCGGGGAGCTGTTTTTT.

This sequence joins TRBV9 and TRBJ2-1; D may correspond to TRBD1 or TRBD2 (7 bases each). The CDR3 is 15 amino acids. Germline V gene lookup returns CDR1 SGDLS and CDR2 YYNGEE. Trimming took off 6 bases at V and 6 bases at J, with 19 bases between the two ends. CDR3 residues: CASTEDPGGVNEQFF. The CDR3, as DNA: TGTGCCAGCACGGAAGACCCAGGGGGGGTCAATGAGCAGTTCTTC.

The CDR3 region is CASSRASESTGELFF. CDR3 DNA: TGTGCCAGTAGTCGGGCTAGCGAAAGCACCGGGGAGCTGTTTTTT. The chain combines TRBV19 with TRBJ2-2; D is possibly TRBD2 (6 bases). Per germline, CDR1 LNHDA and CDR2 SQIVND (reference sequence). The CDR3 totals 15 residues. V was shortened by 5 bases and J by 4 bases, with 14 bases between the two germline ends. The variable domain in full, with the rest retrieved from reference TRBV19 and TRBJ2-2, is DGGITQSPKYLFRKEGQNVTLSCEQNLNHDAMYWYRQDPGQGLRLIYYSQIVNDFQKGDIAEGYSVSREKKESFPLTVTSAQKNPTAFYLCASSRASESTGELFFGEGSRLTVL.

The V gene is TRBV5-6, the J gene TRBJ2-3, with TRBD2 as a possible D gene (5 bases). The CDR3 length is 13 residues. Trimming took 0 bases from V and 6 from J, leaving 8 bases between them. Germline V lookup: CDR1 SGHDT, CDR2 YYEEEE. DNA for the CDR3: TGTGCCAGCAGCTTGGCGGGGAGCGATACGCAGTATTTT. It translates to CASSLAGSDTQYF.

This chain joins TRBV11-2 and TRBJ2-2; TRBD2 agrees at 10 bases. The CDR3 length is 18 residues. The trim removed 1 base at V and 5 bases at J, leaving 10 bases unmatched. CDR1 and CDR2 (germline): SGHAT, FQNNGV. CDR3 loop: CASSLVPSGSFETGELFF. The CDR3 nucleotides read TGTGCCAGCAGCTTAGTTCCTAGCGGGAGTTTCGAAACCGGGGAGCTGTTTTTT.

In its sample, this clonotype was seen many times. The V and J genes are TRBV6-6 and TRBJ1-1, with no clear D. The CDR3 is 13 residues long. Trimming cost V 2 bases and J 5 bases, with 9 bases left between them. The germline V gene encodes CDR1 MNHNY and CDR2 SVGAGI (reference sequence). CDR3: CASSYTYETEAFF. DNA for the CDR3: TGTGCCAGCAGTTACACTTATGAAACTGAAGCTTTCTTT.

The genes are TRBV7-9 and TRBJ2-5, with D maybe TRBD2 (6 bases). The ends were cut back, 4 bases at V and 5 bases at J, with 17 bases in the middle. The CDR3 spans 15 residues. Germline V gene sequence: CDR1 SEHNR, CDR2 FQNEAQ (reference sequence). The CDR3 is CASSSTGGVWETQYF. The CDR3 DNA reads TGTGCCAGCAGCTCTACGGGCGGGGTATGGGAGACCCAGTACTTC.